A selection of T cell receptor beta chains follows, all from one sample in a study of blood T cell repertoires in COVID-19. Assay: immunoSEQ multiplex PCR; the TCRdb copy retains only in-frame clones and omits some. Of 25,000 to 35,000 clones listed, 90% are singletons. Sequenced material: peripheral blood. All receptors derive from a human donor in a cohort sampled during active COVID-19. Each CDR3 is given with its conserved first and last residue. D genes are given only for firm matches. The size field is filled for only some rows; it gives once, few, many or a size class.

V,D,size,J,DNA,CDR3
TRBV6-2/TRBV6-3,TRBD1,.,TRBJ2-7,TGTGCCAGCAGTTATCCCACCGGGGACAGGGTTCTGTACGAGCAGTACTTC,CASSYPTGDRVLYEQYF
TRBV25-1,.,.,TRBJ2-1,TGTGCCAGCAGTGAATCTGAGGGCCTCGGTCATGAGCAGTTCTTC,CASSESEGLGHEQFF
TRBV15,.,.,TRBJ2-1,TGTGCCACCAGCAGAGGGGGGGGGCAGGGCTACAATGAGCAGTTCTTC,CATSRGGGQGYNEQFF
TRBV27,.,.,TRBJ2-7,TGTGCCAGCAGATTCTCATGGGGGGGCCGGACTTATTACGAGCAGTACTTC,CASRFSWGGRTYYEQYF
TRBV5-1,TRBD2,.,TRBJ2-1,TGCGCCAGCAGCCCACCGAGACTAACCGGGACTAGCGGGATAAATGAGCAGTTCTTC,CASSPPRLTGTSGINEQFF
TRBV10-3,TRBD2,.,TRBJ2-1,TGTGCCATCAGTGAGGGGAGTAGCGGGAGGGTGGCCAATGAGCAGTTCTTC,CAISEGSSGRVANEQFF
TRBV5-4,.,once,TRBJ1-2,TGTGCCAGCAGCTTGGGGACTAGCGGGAGGACGAGCTACACCTTC,CASSLGTSGRTSYTF
TRBV5-6,.,.,TRBJ1-2,TGTGCCAGCAGCGTTCCCAGGGCTGGCTACACCTTC,CASSVPRAGYTF
TRBV2,TRBD2,.,TRBJ2-1,TGTGCCAGCAGTGAATGGCGGGGGGCGTTCTTC,CASSEWRGAFF
TRBV5-1,TRBD2,once,TRBJ2-3,TGCGCCAGCAGGAAGACTAGCGGTACTGATACGCAGTATTTT,CASRKTSGTDTQYF